The text below deals with one TCR beta chain. No antigen is known for it. Documented time point: cycle 4 day 1 (C4D1), after 5 to 7 weeks of nivolumab. Brentuximab vedotin exposure varied, and every patient relapsed after autologous stem cell transplantation. Patients' outcomes at their best amounted to complete response, partial response or progressive disease. Looked up from germline, CDR1 is MDHEN and CDR2 is SYDVKM. The CDR3 length is 15 residues. J was trimmed by 3 bases and V by 7 bases; bases with no gene match: 9. The data were obtained in a study of PD-1 blockade in classical Hodgkin lymphoma. Regarding the study as a whole: Lower baseline TCR diversity was reported for newly diagnosed patients than for healthy donors.

The data were produced by immunoSEQ multiplex PCR, yet TCRdb's version contains in-frame clones alone and is incomplete. The table shows 40,000 to 65,000 clones, with more than 75% occurring only once. The sequence came from a human donor with classical Hodgkin lymphoma. The genes are TRBV28 and TRBJ2-7; TRBD2 matches at 10 bases. Sample: peripheral blood mononuclear cells (PBMCs), taken before the fourth cycle of nivolumab. CDR3 DNA sequence: TGTGCCAGCACCCTAGGGGCTAGCGGGAGCTACGAGCAGTACTTC. Translation gives CASTLGASGSYEQYF. Looking up the rest from reference TRBV28 and TRBJ2-7 gives the full variable domain: DVKVTQSSRYLVKRTGEKVFLECVQDMDHENMFWYRQDPGLGLRLIYFSYDVKMKEKGDIPEGYSVSREKKERFSLILESASTNQTSMYLCASTLGASGSYEQYFGPGTRLTVT.